The rows below give T cell receptor beta chains drawn from one sample of a study of cytomegalovirus exposure and HLA in healthy donors. TCRdb's table, derived via immunoSEQ multiplex PCR, lists solely in-frame clones and lacks some. The sample has some 120,000 clones, about four fifths seen once. The sequenced sample consisted of PBMCs. These receptors all stem from a male donor in good health and CMV-seropositive. Both conserved end residues are part of each CDR3. Each record gives: J gene, D gene, V gene, CDR3 protein. A D gene is named only where the DNA matches it firmly.

>TRBJ2-3|NA|TRBV4-2
CASSQAWGGQTPDTQYF
>TRBJ2-1|NA|TRBV18
CASSPPAEASYNEQFF
>TRBJ1-4|NA|TRBV18
CASTNPGGRTEKLFF
>TRBJ1-4|NA|TRBV27
CASSLNVATNEKLFF
>TRBJ1-5|NA|TRBV29-1
CSVADRSNQPQHF
>TRBJ2-1|TRBD2|TRBV9
CASSVGRAGGGHNEQFF
>TRBJ2-5|NA|TRBV18
CASSPGAQETQYF
>TRBJ2-7|NA|TRBV9
CASSGSSVYEQYF
>TRBJ2-7|NA|TRBV11-2
CASASGEYEQYF
>TRBJ2-1|NA|TRBV23-1
CASSQEIGNYNEQFF
>TRBJ2-3|TRBD2|TRBV2
CASTRTSGNTDTQYF
>TRBJ1-2|NA|TRBV28
CASSQNRAGYTF
>TRBJ2-3|NA|TRBV11-3
CASSRTGVLTDTQYF
>TRBJ2-3|TRBD2|TRBV5-4
CASSLASPGLDGWSTQYF
>TRBJ2-7|NA|TRBV10-3
CAPWGEADPYEQYF
>TRBJ2-3|TRBD2|TRBV29-1
CSETLAGGTDTQYF
>TRBJ2-7|NA|TRBV7-9
CAVRKGNQDEQYF
>TRBJ2-4|NA|TRBV13
CASSSGGAQNSQYF
>TRBJ1-2|TRBD1|TRBV28
CASSLDPRRDEGAHYGYTF
>TRBJ2-3|NA|TRBV5-1
CASSLAVAAQRDTQYF
>TRBJ2-7|TRBD2|TRBV29-1
CSVAGLEPSEQYF
>TRBJ2-3|TRBD2|TRBV2
CASSERRGEGTQYF
>TRBJ2-3|NA|TRBV19
CASRTVVKGDTQYF
>TRBJ2-1|NA|TRBV5-5
CASSLPGDNEQFF
>TRBJ2-5|TRBD1|TRBV11-1
CASSLDGTGLSPYF
>TRBJ2-5|TRBD2|TRBV10-3
CAIRRISEAGSRQETQYF
>TRBJ2-5|NA|TRBV19
CASSRRITGNGETQYF
>TRBJ1-2|TRBD1|TRBV11-1
CASSSRDRRYGYTF
>TRBJ2-5|TRBD2|TRBV6-6
CAGRTAGGGETQYF